This T cell receptor (beta chain) was sequenced in a study of T cells in localized non-small cell lung cancer (TCRdb year 2020). For the wider study: The study analyzed T cell repertoires of about 230 early-stage NSCLC patients, comparing tumors and uninvolved tumor-adjacent lungs. The cohort was made up of fewer than 250 treatment-naive NSCLC patients whose localized lung tumors had been resected. Of the NSCLC patients, about 130 were male and some 97 were female, and the mean age was around 70 years. General conclusions and limits of the study: Uninvolved tumor-adjacent lung showed the highest T cell clonality, higher than tumor, which suggests more focused antigenic responses in the uninvolved tumor-adjacent lung. Longer overall survival was associated with higher blood T cell density, whereas shorter survival was associated with higher adjacent-lung clonality. Because multi-region tumor sequencing was not performed, intratumor heterogeneity could not be ruled out. Because the study design was exploratory, TCR variables were selected using unadjusted p-values without false-discovery rate correction. A median of roughly 60 of the top 100 tumor clones turned up in the paired uninvolved adjacent lung, and fewer than 35 of those clones also ranked among the top 100 of that same adjacent lung.

Remarks on this clone: Its antigen specificity is not known. The record has no base qualities; no much larger clone is one base away.

The CDR3 has 13 amino acids, counting the end cysteine and phenylalanine. Only the CDR3 DNA is retained, 39 bases long and in frame from the first base. Cut back by 1 base and 2 bases, the V and J ends lie 5 bases apart. Looking up the germline V gene yields CDR1 SNHLY and CDR2 FYNNEI. At diagnosis, tumor, uninvolved tumor-adjacent lung and peripheral blood were collected and then preserved as a mix of FFPE and fresh-frozen material. For TCR repertoire profiling, the blood samples were analyzed as peripheral blood mononuclear cells. TCR beta CDR3 regions were sequenced from DNA using the immunoSEQ Assay. The authors processed their data as follows. T cell density was computed as TCR beta template counts normalized to usable DNA estimated by amplifying housekeeping genes. Richness was estimated with the preseqR package, extrapolating to 400,000 templates for PBMC samples and 120,000 templates for tissue samples. Clonality was defined as one minus Pielou's evenness. Tissue-enriched TCRs were identified through differential abundance testing performed on productive amino-acid clonotypes, with a minimum total count of 5 and an alpha of 0.1. The Jaccard Index and the Morisita Overlap Index were used to measure how much the repertoires overlapped between compartments. TCR beta CDR3s were clustered by GLIPH together with public tetramer-defined viral CDR3s, and at least three viral sequences plus V-gene enrichment were required for viral motifs. TCRdb limited this immuneACCESS table to in-frame rearrangements with V and J called. A share of clones is missing; checked studies link under half to unresolved V genes, and the rest is unexplained. D and trimming come from the DNA, and the V and J calls and clone size come from that table. Across this sample there are about 40,000 clones, with 80% to 90% seen only once. The ten largest clones take up around 2.9% of the sample.

The receptor comes from a woman aged 40 to 75 with stage I lung adenocarcinoma. The chain was built from TRBV2 and TRBJ1-1; confidence is insufficient to name the D gene. Specimen: peripheral blood, collected before any cancer treatment. The nucleotide sequence reads as follows: TGTGCCAGCAGTGAAGTTATCAACACTGAAGCTTTCTTT. Translated, this is CASSEVINTEAFF.